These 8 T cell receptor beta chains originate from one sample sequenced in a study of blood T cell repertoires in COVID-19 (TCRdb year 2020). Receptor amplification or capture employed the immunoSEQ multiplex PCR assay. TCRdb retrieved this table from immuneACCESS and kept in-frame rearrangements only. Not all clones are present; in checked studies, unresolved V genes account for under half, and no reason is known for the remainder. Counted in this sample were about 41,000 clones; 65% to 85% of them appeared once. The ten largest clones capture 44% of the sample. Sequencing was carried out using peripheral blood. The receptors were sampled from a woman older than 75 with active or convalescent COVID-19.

This CDR3 reads CASSERVNRGVGQPQHF. The CDR3 bases are TGTGCCAGCAGTGAACGGGTCAACAGGGGGGTCGGTCAGCCCCAGCATTTT. V and J are TRBV2 and TRBJ1-5; 8 nucleotides line up with TRBD1. This CDR3 is built from 17 residues. V was clipped by 2 bases and J by 6 bases; unmatched bases: 12. CDR1 SNHLY and CDR2 FYNNEI come from the germline V gene.

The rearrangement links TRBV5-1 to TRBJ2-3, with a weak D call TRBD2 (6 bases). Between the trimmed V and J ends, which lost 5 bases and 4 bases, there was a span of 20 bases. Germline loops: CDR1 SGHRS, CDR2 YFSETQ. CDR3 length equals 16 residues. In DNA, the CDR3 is TGCGCCAGCAGTCTTCTTGGGGGAGGTGCGGCAGATACGCAGTATTTT. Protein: CASSLLGGGAADTQYF.

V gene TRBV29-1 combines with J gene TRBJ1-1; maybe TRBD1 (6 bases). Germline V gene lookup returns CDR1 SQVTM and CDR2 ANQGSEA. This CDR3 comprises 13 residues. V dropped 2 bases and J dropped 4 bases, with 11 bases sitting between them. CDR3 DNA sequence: TGCAGCGTTGAAATTCTAGGGGGCACTGAAGCTTTCTTT. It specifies CSVEILGGTEAFF.

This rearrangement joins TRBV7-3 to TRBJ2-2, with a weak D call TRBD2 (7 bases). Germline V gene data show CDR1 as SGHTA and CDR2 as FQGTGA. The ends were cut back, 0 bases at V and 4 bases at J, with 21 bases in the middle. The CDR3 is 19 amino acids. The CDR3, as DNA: TGTGCCAGCAGCTTAACTCTGACTAGCACAGAGGGGGGCACCGGGGAGCTGTTTTTT. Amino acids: CASSLTLTSTEGGTGELFF.

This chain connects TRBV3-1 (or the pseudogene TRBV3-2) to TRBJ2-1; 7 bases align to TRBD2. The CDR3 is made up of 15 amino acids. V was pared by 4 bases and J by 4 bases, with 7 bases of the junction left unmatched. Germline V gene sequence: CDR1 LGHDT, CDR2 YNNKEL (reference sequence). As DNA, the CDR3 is TGTGCCAGCAGCCCCCTGCGGGAGCTGTACAATGAGCAGTTCTTC. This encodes CASSPLRELYNEQFF.

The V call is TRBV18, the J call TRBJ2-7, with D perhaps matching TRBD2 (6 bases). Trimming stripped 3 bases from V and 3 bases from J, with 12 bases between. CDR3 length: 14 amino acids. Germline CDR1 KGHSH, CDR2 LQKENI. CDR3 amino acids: CASSPSSEIYEQYF. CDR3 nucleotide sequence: TGTGCCAGCTCACCGTCTAGCGAGATCTACGAGCAGTACTTC.

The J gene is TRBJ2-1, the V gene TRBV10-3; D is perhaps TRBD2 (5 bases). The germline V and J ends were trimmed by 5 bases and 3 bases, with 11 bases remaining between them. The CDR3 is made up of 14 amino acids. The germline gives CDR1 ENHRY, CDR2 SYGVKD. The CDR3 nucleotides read TGTGCCATCAGTCCCGGGAACCACTACAATGAGCAGTTCTTC. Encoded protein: CAISPGNHYNEQFF.

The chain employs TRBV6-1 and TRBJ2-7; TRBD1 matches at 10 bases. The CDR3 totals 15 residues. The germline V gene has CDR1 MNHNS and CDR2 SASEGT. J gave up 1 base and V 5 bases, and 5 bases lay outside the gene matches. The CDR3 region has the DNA TGTGCCAGCAGTTTGACAGGGGGCGGTTCCTACGAGCAGTACTTC. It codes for CASSLTGGGSYEQYF.